This TCR beta chain was sequenced for a study of neurological immune-mediated disorders. TCRdb ran MiXCR on the 5' RACE reads and lists one entry per CDR3 protein. The sample includes 50,000 to 60,000 distinct CDR3 sequences, roughly 2.5% seen only once; the top ten take 2.5% to 3.5%. It was from 2 million PBMCs stored at -80 C that the unsorted libraries were obtained. The CDR3 runs to 14 residues. Germline loops: CDR1 DFQATT, CDR2 SNEGSKA (reference sequence). The germline V and J ends were trimmed by 1 base and 0 bases, with 10 bases remaining between them. Many counts were recorded for this clonotype. The antigen is undetermined. Study-level findings and limits: Repertoires from 18 of 34 multiple sclerosis patients grouped phylogenetically into a related-CDR3 cluster, suggesting a possible signature. Private repertoires in all groups were suggested by the finding that expanded clones across subjects shared no CDR3 amino acid sequences. No clinical or MRI feature was associated with the multiple sclerosis repertoire cluster.

The chain uses TRBV20-1 and TRBJ2-7, with TRBD1 as a possible D gene (6 bases). The TCR was taken from a man aged 45-60 years with multiple sclerosis. The sequenced sample consisted of PBMCs. CDR3 in amino acids: CSARVGTSSYEQYF. In nucleotides, the CDR3 is TGCAGTGCTAGAGTCGGGACATCCTCCTACGAGCAGTACTTC.